This entry describes one T cell receptor (beta chain). No antigen is known for it. No base-level quality is on record; no much larger clone is a single base apart. The germline V gene supplies CDR1 SGHVS and CDR2 FNYEAQ. The CDR3 spans 13 residues, from the cysteine through the phenylalanine. The kept DNA is CDR3 alone, 39 bases in frame from the first base. The junction shows trimming of 5 bases on V and 1 base on J, plus 9 bases between the germline ends. The immunoSEQ Assay, a bias-controlled multiplex PCR, was used to amplify TCRbeta CDR3 regions from genomic DNA. In the paper's pipeline: Nucleated cell counts per sample were estimated from amplification of reference gene primers within the assay. To quantify the absolute abundance of each unique TCRbeta CDR3 rearrangement, sequence reads were collapsed and filtered. For each sample, productive Simpson clonality was calculated by taking the square root of Simpson's diversity index across productive rearrangements. TCRdb re-hosts the immuneACCESS table, in-frame sequences only. Its copies lack some clones; in the studies checked, an unresolved V gene accounts for under half of them, and the cause for the rest is not known. The V and J calls and clone size are taken from that table; D and trimming were inferred from the DNA. For this sample there are under 200,000 clones; around 85% appear just once. The ten largest clones take up 4% of the sample.

Each collaborating institution followed its own protocols to collect whole blood in K2EDTA tubes. For TCRbeta analysis, collaborators shipped samples in one of three forms: frozen whole blood, isolated PBMCs, or DNA extracted from either of those sample types. The sample is drawn from a study of blood T cell repertoires in COVID-19 (dated by TCRdb to about 2020). At the level of the whole study: Collaborator samples came from the United States, Italy and Spain and covered acute and convalescent phases of COVID-19. HLA class I and class II types, where available, came from metadata supplied by the sample provider rather than from assay-based typing. Nearly every sample came with metadata listing a de-identified subject ID, COVID-19 status, age in years and sex. Samples were obtained from the ongoing ImmuneRACE study (first 160 participants) and from over a thousand subjects provided by 6 global collaborators. The repertoires were released in a freely available public database meant as a resource for research on the immune response to SARS-CoV-2. The material from the prospective study consisted of cDNA or gDNA derived from T cells, B-cell-depleted T cells, or PBMCs. Subjects who had been exposed to COVID-19, were actively infected with it, or had recovered from it provided the deeply sampled blood TCRbeta repertoires that made up the dataset.

Here is what the overall study found, with its caveats: The amount of clinical and demographic metadata varied by source and participant and was provided uncurated.

Sequencing input: peripheral blood. The rearranged segments are TRBV7-6 and TRBJ2-7, and perhaps TRBD1 as D gene, on 6 matching bases. The sequence derives from a woman aged 70 to 79 with acute or convalescent COVID-19. The CDR3 protein sequence reads: CASSTGSSYEQYF. The sequence in DNA is TGTGCCAGCAGCACAGGGTCTTCCTACGAGCAGTACTTC.